This T cell receptor beta chain was sequenced during a study of blood T cell repertoires in COVID-19. At the level of the study: Specimens from acute and convalescent COVID-19 originated in the United States, Italy and Spain. The cDNA or gDNA used as material had been derived from T cells, B-cell-depleted T cells, or PBMCs.

Looked up from germline, CDR1 is SGHKS and CDR2 is YYEKEE (reference sequence). The germline V and J ends were trimmed by 0 bases and 5 bases, with 11 bases remaining between them. The CDR3 is 14 residues long. Study processing details: Nucleated cell counts were estimated from reference gene primer amplification. The data were produced by immunoSEQ multiplex PCR, yet TCRdb's version contains in-frame clones alone and is incomplete. The V and J calls and clone size are taken from that table; D and trimming were inferred from the DNA. The table lists more than 200,000 clones, around 82% of them singletons.

This TCR came from a man in his fifties with active or convalescent COVID-19. The sequenced material came from peripheral blood. This chain connects TRBV5-5 to TRBJ2-5, with D possibly matching TRBD1 (5 bases). The chain's CDR3 is CASSLEGVGETQYF. The DNA for the CDR3 is TGTGCCAGCAGCTTGGAAGGGGTAGGGGAGACCCAGTACTTC.